A single sample is the source of the 13 T cell receptor beta chains below, sequenced in a study of blood T cell repertoires in COVID-19. The table came from immunoSEQ multiplex PCR; TCRdb's copy has only in-frame clones and leaves some out. This table holds approximately 200,000 clones, less than 85% found once. Sequencing was carried out using PBMCs or T cells enriched from blood (not recorded which). Source of these receptors: a woman aged 25 to 39 who had recovered from COVID-19.

This clone was counted once. The chain combines TRBV5-6 with TRBJ2-7; 8 bases are shared with TRBD1. The V segment lost 0 bases and the J segment 7 bases; nucleotides outside the gene matches: 12. The CDR3 contains 16 residues. Germline CDR1 is SGHDT and CDR2 is YYEEEE. CDR3 sequence (DNA): TGTGCCAGCAGCTTGGTCGGGGACAGGCTTTGGAGGGAGCAGTACGTC. Translating it yields CASSLVGDRLWREQYV.

The chain recombines TRBV7-9 with TRBJ1-1, with D perhaps matching TRBD1 (5 bases). Germline CDR1 SEHNR, CDR2 FQNEAQ (reference sequence). CDR3 length equals 14 residues. Trimming removed 7 bases at V and 6 bases at J, with 18 bases between. This chain's CDR3 is CASIYLRGKAEAFF. CDR3 nucleotides: TGTGCCAGCATCTATCTTCGGGGGAAGGCTGAAGCTTTCTTT.

As for this clone: Other DNA sequences in this specimen translate into the identical CDR3. The J gene is TRBJ2-3, the V gene TRBV6-5, with a tentative D call TRBD2 (5 bases). The ends were cut back, 0 bases at V and 6 bases at J, with 7 bases in the middle. The germline CDR1 and CDR2 sequences are MNHEY and SVGAGI. CDR3 size: 13 residues. As DNA, the CDR3 is TGTGCCAGCAGTTACTCGAGGGCGGATACGCAGTATTTT. Its protein product is CASSYSRADTQYF.

V and J are TRBV7-2 and TRBJ2-1; TRBD2 might be the D (6 bases). V lost 4 bases and J 6 bases, leaving 16 bases between the germline ends. The CDR3 runs 15 residues. Germline values: CDR1 SGHTA, CDR2 FQGNSA. The CDR3, as DNA: TGTGCCAGCAGCTCTCGGGAGTTCCTGGGCAATGAGCAGTTCTTC. Its translation is CASSSREFLGNEQFF.

This clone was recorded a few times. The genes are TRBV10-1 and TRBJ1-2, with D unresolved. Germline-derived CDR1 and CDR2 are WNHNN and SYGVQD (reference sequence). The CDR3 extends over 12 amino acids. Trimming removed 6 bases at V and 11 bases at J, with 16 bases between. Written as DNA, the CDR3 is TGCGCCAGCAGCCCTAGGCAGTACGTTTACACCTTC. Protein sequence: CASSPRQYVYTF.

The V and J genes are TRBV25-1 and TRBJ1-2, with 11 bases matching TRBD1. Trimming took 4 bases from V and 6 from J; bases not matched to a gene: 7. In germline, CDR1 is MGHDK, CDR2 SYGVNS. The CDR3 is 15 amino acids. The CDR3 DNA is TGTGCCAGCAGTGCAAGGACAGGGGGCGTGGATGGCTACACCTTC. It translates to CASSARTGGVDGYTF.

The chain recombines TRBV28 with TRBJ2-2, with 9 positions matching TRBD1. V gave up 6 bases and J gave up 3 bases; unmatched junction bases: 8. The CDR3 extends over 16 amino acids. The V gene's germline CDR1 is MDHEN and CDR2 SYDVKM. This CDR3 reads CASRRRRDRDTGELFF. The DNA of the CDR3 is TGTGCCAGCAGGAGACGCCGGGACAGGGACACCGGGGAGCTGTTTTTT. Full variable domain (outside the CDR3, taken from reference TRBV28 and TRBJ2-2): DVKVTQSSRYLVKRTGEKVFLECVQDMDHENMFWYRQDPGLGLRLIYFSYDVKMKEKGDIPEGYSVSREKKERFSLILESASTNQTSMYLCASRRRRDRDTGELFFGEGSRLTVL.

This clone was observed a few times. The V and J genes are TRBV3-1 (or the pseudogene TRBV3-2) and TRBJ1-3; D unclear. The ends were cut back, 0 bases at V and 0 bases at J, with 3 bases in the middle. Germline values: CDR1 LGHDT, CDR2 YNNKEL (reference sequence). The CDR3 sequence is 14 residues long. The CDR3, as DNA: TGTGCCAGCAGCCAAGAGTACTCTGGAAACACCATATATTTT. Protein product: CASSQEYSGNTIYF.

The rearrangement uses TRBV11-2 and TRBJ1-1; TRBD1 matches at 8 bases. With V trimmed by 4 bases and J by 1 base, 5 bases remained unmatched. Germline assignment: CDR1 SGHAT and CDR2 FQNNGV. The CDR3 loop spans 15 amino acids. The CDR3 loop is CASSSQGAGNTEAFF. For the CDR3, the DNA is TGTGCCAGCAGCTCTCAGGGGGCTGGGAACACTGAAGCTTTCTTT. The entire variable domain, with the rest obtained from reference TRBV11-2 and TRBJ1-1, is as follows: EAGVAQSPRYKIIEKRQSVAFWCNPISGHATLYWYQQILGQGPKLLIQFQNNGVVDDSQLPKDRFSAERLKGVDSTLKIQPAKLEDSAVYLCASSSQGAGNTEAFFGQGTRLTVV.

The chain is built from TRBV19 and TRBJ1-5; tentative D call: TRBD1 (5 bases). Trimming stripped 7 bases from V and 0 bases from J, with 13 bases between. The CDR3 spans 15 residues. From germline, CDR1 is LNHDA and CDR2 SQIVND (reference sequence). The CDR3 nucleotides read TGTGCCAGTAAACTTAGGGGCGATAGCAATCAGCCCCAGCATTTT. Translation: CASKLRGDSNQPQHF.

The V and J genes are TRBV28 and TRBJ2-1; tentative D call: TRBD2 (6 bases). The CDR3 runs to 14 residues. In germline, CDR1 is MDHEN, CDR2 SYDVKM. V lost 8 bases and J 0 bases, leaving 11 bases between the germline ends. The CDR3 nucleotides read TGTGCCAGCTCCGAGGGAGGCTCCTACAATGAGCAGTTCTTC. Encoded protein: CASSEGGSYNEQFF.

This chain uses TRBV3-1 (or the pseudogene TRBV3-2) with TRBJ1-4, with TRBD1 matching 7 bases. Germline CDR1 is LGHDT and CDR2 is YNNKEL (reference sequence). The junction had 12 bases not matched to a gene; V was cut back by 4 bases and J by 10 bases. The CDR3 consists of 15 residues. CDR3 protein: CASSPRTGDQGKLFF. DNA of the CDR3: TGTGCCAGCAGCCCCCGGACAGGAGATCAAGGAAAACTGTTTTTT.

The chain recombines TRBV6-1 with TRBJ2-7; unclear D gene. Trimming took off 0 bases at V and 3 bases at J, with 3 bases between the two ends. This CDR3 is 12 amino acids long. The V gene's germline CDR1 is MNHNS and CDR2 SASEGT. The CDR3 sequence is CASSEAGYEQYV. As DNA, the CDR3 is TGTGCCAGCAGTGAAGCCGGCTACGAGCAGTACGTC.